This passage covers 5 T cell receptor beta chains from one sample sequenced in a study of blood T cell repertoires in COVID-19. The data were produced by immunoSEQ multiplex PCR, yet TCRdb's version contains in-frame clones alone and is incomplete. In the table there are about 160,000 clones, approximately 80% of which are singletons. Sequenced: peripheral blood. These receptors were taken from a woman in her 40s with COVID-19, enrolled during active disease.

The genes are TRBV12-3 or TRBV12-4 and TRBJ1-1, with TRBD1 as a possible D gene (6 bases). The CDR3 has 13 residues. Deletions cut 5 bases from V and 2 bases from J, with 9 bases between. This CDR3 is CASSPRGNTEAFF. Written as DNA, the CDR3 is TGTGCCAGCAGTCCCAGGGGCAACACTGAAGCTTTCTTT.

The chain employs TRBV9 and TRBJ2-2; D remains unclear. The CDR3 sequence is 11 residues long. Germline CDR1 SGDLS, CDR2 YYNGEE. V lost 5 bases to trimming and J lost 8 bases, with 7 bases between them. The CDR3: CASRSQGELFF. CDR3 DNA sequence: TGTGCCAGCAGGTCCCAGGGGGAGCTGTTTTTT.

The chain employs TRBV3-1 (or the pseudogene TRBV3-2) and TRBJ2-2; 11 bases map to TRBD2. With V trimmed by 3 bases and J by 4 bases, 7 bases remained unmatched. The CDR3 is 17 residues long. Germline V gene data show CDR1 as LGHDT and CDR2 as YNNKEL (reference sequence). CDR3 sequence reads: CASSHITSGSSTGELFF. CDR3 coding DNA: TGTGCCAGCAGCCATATAACTAGCGGGAGTAGCACCGGGGAGCTGTTTTTT.

The chain has TRBV5-6 and TRBJ2-7, with D possibly being TRBD2 (5 bases). There are 14 residues in the CDR3. V was clipped by 2 bases and J by 3 bases, with 12 bases between them. CDR1 is SGHDT and CDR2 is YYEEEE in the germline V gene. CDR3 residues: CASSLLTGNYEQYF. The DNA of the CDR3 is TGTGCCAGCAGCTTATTGACGGGAAACTACGAGCAGTACTTC.

V usage is TRBV5-5 and J usage is TRBJ1-5; D is uncertain. Deletions cut 2 bases from V and 1 base from J, with 10 bases between. The V gene's germline CDR1 is SGHKS and CDR2 YYEKEE (reference sequence). CDR3 length: 15 residues. Written as DNA, the CDR3 is TGTGCCAGCAGCTTTTTGCCGGAGAGCAATCAGCCCCAGCATTTT. Translated, it gives CASSFLPESNQPQHF. Full variable domain (missing parts from reference TRBV5-5 and TRBJ1-5): DAGVTQSPTHLIKTRGQQVTLRCSPISGHKSVSWYQQVLGQGPQFIFQYYEKEERGRGNFPDRFSARQFPNYSSELNVNALLLGDSALYLCASSFLPESNQPQHFGDGTRLSIL.